The subject of this entry is one T cell receptor beta chain. Germline CDR1 reads SGDLS; CDR2 reads YYNGEE. This CDR3 is 19 amino acids long. Trimming took off 4 bases at V and 2 bases at J, with 25 bases between the two ends. Clones were read by immunoSEQ multiplex PCR, and TCRdb kept only the in-frame ones, dropping some. Here the sample spans some 390,000 clones, roughly nine tenths being singletons. The data stem from a study of blood T cell repertoires in COVID-19. The clonotype comes from a man under 40 who had recovered from COVID-19. This chain connects TRBV9 to TRBJ1-5; D perhaps matches TRBD1 (5 bases). The sequencing input was PBMCs or T cells enriched from blood (not recorded which). The CDR3 coding sequence is TGTGCCAGCAGCCCAGAAGGCCAGGGTGGGCCCTTGGGCAATCAGCCCCAGCATTTT. Encoded protein: CASSPEGQGGPLGNQPQHF. Combining the CDR3 with reference TRBV9 and TRBJ1-5 gives the whole variable domain DSGVTQTPKHLITATGQRVTLRCSPRSGDLSVYWYQQSLDQGLQFLIQYYNGEERAKGNILERFSAQQFPDLHSELNLSSLELGDSALYFCASSPEGQGGPLGNQPQHFGDGTRLSIL.